The 2 T cell receptor beta chains listed next were all sequenced from one sample in a study of blood T cell repertoires in COVID-19. TCRdb's table, derived via immunoSEQ multiplex PCR, lists solely in-frame clones and lacks some. The sample lists 330,000 or so clones, about 88% occurring once. Material for sequencing was PBMCs or T cells enriched from blood (not recorded which). The receptors were gathered from a woman in her thirties who had been exposed to COVID-19.

CDR3 loop: CASSLDGTQNTEAFF. CDR3 bases: TGCGCCAGCAGCTTGGATGGGACACAGAACACTGAAGCTTTCTTT. The V gene is TRBV5-1, the J gene TRBJ1-1; possible D gene TRBD1, 6 bases. V was pared by 0 bases and J by 1 base, with 10 bases between. The CDR3 loop spans 15 amino acids. Germline V lookup: CDR1 SGHRS, CDR2 YFSETQ.

This chain links TRBV27 with TRBJ1-2, with TRBD1 matching over 12 bases. Germline loops: CDR1 MNHEY, CDR2 SMNVEV (reference sequence). The CDR3 contains 18 residues. Trimming took 5 bases from V and 4 from J; bases not matched to a gene: 14. The CDR3 DNA reads TGTGCCAGCAGTATCGAAAGGGCCGGGACAGGGGGCCTCTATGGCTACACCTTC. This codes for CASSIERAGTGGLYGYTF.